This T cell receptor beta chain derives from a study of T cells in narcolepsy. Looking at the study overall: Healthy controls were enrolled alongside patients with narcolepsy type 1 or type 2.

Study results and caveats: Same-patient CSF and blood CD4+ T cell clonotypes included HCRT-specific and TRIB2-specific autoreactive ones.

A note on this clone: Its antigen is as yet unknown.

V lost 4 bases, J lost 4 bases, and 10 bases stayed unmatched. The CDR3 contains 18 residues. Germline V gene data show CDR1 as MNHNS and CDR2 as SASEGT. Data came from immunoSEQ multiplex PCR; TCRdb stores just in-frame clones and leaves some out. Altogether 20,000 to 25,000 clones are present, just over 90% being singletons, with the ten largest covering about 1.2%. The sequence was obtained from a human donor with narcolepsy. The chain recombines TRBV6-1 with TRBJ2-1, with 13 positions matching TRBD2. The sample taken for sequencing was CD45RA- memory CD4+ T cells from PBMCs. This CDR3 is CASSGFTSGRAGYNEQFF. CDR3 DNA: TGTGCCAGCAGTGGGTTTACTAGCGGGAGGGCCGGTTACAATGAGCAGTTCTTC.